This passage covers 27 T cell receptor beta chains from one sample sequenced in a study of cytomegalovirus exposure and HLA in healthy donors. The PCR used 60 Vbeta and 13 Jbeta primers. Here immunoSEQ multiplex PCR was the method, and the copy in TCRdb shows in-frame clones only, minus some. The sample contains 63,000 or so clones, around 77% of which appear only once. Sequencing was performed on PBMCs. The receptors come from a woman in her thirties in good health and CMV-seronegative.

This CDR3 is CASTPSGYEQYF. The CDR3 region has the DNA TGTGCCAGCACCCCAAGCGGCTACGAGCAGTACTTC. The V call is TRBV6-6, the J call TRBJ2-7; tentative D call: TRBD2 (5 bases). Trimming removed 7 bases from V and 3 bases from J, with 10 bases in between. Germline CDR1 is MNHNY and CDR2 is SVGAGI (reference sequence). This CDR3 is 12 amino acids long.

V is TRBV2 and J is TRBJ2-2; 9 bases line up with TRBD1. The CDR3 length is 17 residues. Germline V lookup: CDR1 SNHLY, CDR2 FYNNEI. J was trimmed by 5 bases and V by 4 bases; bases with no gene match: 11. CDR3 sequence (DNA): TGTGCCAGCAGTGGTCATCAGGACAGGGGTTGGACCGGGGAGCTGTTTTTT. Translated, it gives CASSGHQDRGWTGELFF. The whole variable domain, remainder taken from reference TRBV2 and TRBJ2-2, is EPEVTQTPSHQVTQMGQEVILRCVPISNHLYFYWYRQILGQKVEFLVSFYNNEISEKSEIFDDQFSVERPDGSNFTLKIRSTKLEDSAMYFCASSGHQDRGWTGELFFGEGSRLTVL.

The DNA for the CDR3 is TGTGCCAGCAGTCTTAGCGGGAGAACCTACAATGAGCAGTTCTTC. Its translation is CASSLSGRTYNEQFF. The chain recombines TRBV6-5 with TRBJ2-1; the match to TRBD2 covers 9 bases. The germline CDR1 and CDR2 sequences are MNHEY and SVGAGI. J lost 2 bases, V lost 5 bases, and 4 bases had no gene match. CDR3 length: 15 amino acids.

This sequence joins TRBV28 and TRBJ1-2; 9 bases map to TRBD1. The V and J ends lost 8 bases and 2 bases, in that order; junction bases with no gene match: 9. Germline CDR1 is MDHEN and CDR2 is SYDVKM. The CDR3 spans 15 residues. The CDR3 nucleotides are TGTGCCAGCGGCAGACAGGGGGAGAAGAACTATGGCTACACCTTC. Amino acids: CASGRQGEKNYGYTF.

This clone was seen only once. The chain links TRBV30 to TRBJ2-1; 7 bases match TRBD2. CDR1 and CDR2 from the germline V gene are GTSNPN and SVGIG (reference sequence). The CDR3 length is 13 residues. The trim removed 1 base at V and 8 bases at J, leaving 5 bases unmatched. CDR3 sequence reads: CAWSGDYFHEQFF. The CDR3 DNA reads TGTGCCTGGAGTGGGGACTATTTTCATGAGCAGTTCTTC.

The chain combines TRBV13 with TRBJ1-2, with no clear D. The V gene's germline CDR1 is PRHDT and CDR2 FYEKMQ (reference sequence). The CDR3 loop spans 11 amino acids. The V end was cut by 5 bases, the J end by 8 bases, with 9 bases between. The CDR3 region has the DNA TGTGCCAGCAGCACCCGAGGGGGCTACACCTTC. This translates into CASSTRGGYTF.

The chain recombines TRBV5-4 with TRBJ1-6; D uncertain. The CDR3 has 13 amino acids. Germline V CDR1 and CDR2: SGHNT, YYREEE (reference sequence). Trimming pared 2 bases from V and 7 bases from J, leaving 7 bases between. The CDR3 protein is CASSFGQNSPLHF. CDR3 coding DNA: TGTGCCAGCAGCTTTGGCCAGAATTCACCCCTCCACTTT.

The chain has TRBV6-1 and TRBJ1-1; D perhaps matches TRBD1 (5 bases). Trimming took 6 bases from V and 0 from J, leaving 14 bases between them. CDR1 is MNHNS, CDR2 SASEGT, per germline. This CDR3 has 15 residues. The CDR3 DNA reads TGTGCCAGCAGCCCAAGGGGCAACATGAACACTGAAGCTTTCTTT. The encoded protein is CASSPRGNMNTEAFF.

This chain joins TRBV20-1 and TRBJ1-1; D ambiguous. From germline, CDR1 is DFQATT and CDR2 SNEGSKA (reference sequence). With 3 bases removed from V and 7 bases from J, the gap between germline ends came to 9 bases. The CDR3 has 11 residues. The CDR3 DNA reads as TGCAGTGCTAGTACCACTGGTGAAGCTTTCTTT. As protein: CSASTTGEAFF.

The genes are TRBV15 and TRBJ2-7, with D perhaps matching TRBD1 (5 bases). This CDR3 region has 16 residues. The V end was cut by 3 bases, the J end by 2 bases, with 17 bases between. Germline-derived CDR1 and CDR2 are LNHNV and YYDKDF (reference sequence). This chain's CDR3 is CATSRAVVGPAYEQYF. In nucleotides, the CDR3 is TGTGCCACCAGCAGGGCCGTTGTGGGGCCCGCCTACGAGCAGTACTTC.

The chain recombines TRBV2 with TRBJ2-3, with 9 bases fitting TRBD2. Germline V lookup: CDR1 SNHLY, CDR2 FYNNEI. The CDR3 runs to 14 residues. Germline trimming cut 11 bases from V and 4 bases from J; bases unmatched to any gene: 10. CDR3 DNA sequence: TGTGCCGGAGGGGCGGGGGGGCCGGCAGATACGCAGTATTTT. It yields the protein CAGGAGGPADTQYF.

The rearrangement links TRBV6-4 to TRBJ2-3, with TRBD2 identical over 10 bases. The junction had 10 bases not matched to a gene; V was cut back by 6 bases and J by 4 bases. This CDR3 spans 16 amino acids. From germline, CDR1 is MRHNA and CDR2 SNTAGT. As DNA, the CDR3 is TGTGCCAGCAGCCTCAGCGGGGGGGATCAAGCAGATACGCAGTATTTT. This translates into CASSLSGGDQADTQYF.

There are a few counts of this clone. J is TRBJ1-2 and V is TRBV30, with 7 nucleotides matching TRBD1. This CDR3 has 13 amino acids. Germline V gives CDR1 GTSNPN, CDR2 SVGIG (reference sequence). Trimming at V came to 1 base and at J to 4 bases, leaving 3 bases not matched to a gene. The CDR3 protein is CAWSDRGPYGYTF. The CDR3, as DNA: TGTGCCTGGAGTGATAGGGGGCCCTATGGCTACACCTTC.

The V and J genes are TRBV5-4 and TRBJ2-7; tentatively, D is TRBD1 (6 bases). Germline V gives CDR1 SGHNT, CDR2 YYREEE (reference sequence). Trimming took off 1 base at V and 6 bases at J, with 8 bases between the two ends. The CDR3 is made up of 12 amino acids. This CDR3 is CASSLQGFEQYF. The CDR3 nucleotides are TGTGCCAGCAGCTTGCAGGGGTTCGAGCAGTACTTC.

On this clone: Mismatch with germline at one junction end may stem from a read error. J is TRBJ1-5 and V is TRBV18; D remains ambiguous. The CDR3 contains 17 residues. Germline V gene lookup returns CDR1 KGHSH and CDR2 LQKENI. The CDR3: CASSPQEGSYSNQPQHF. Here the CDR3 DNA reads TGTGCCAGCTCCCCACAAGAGGGCTCCTATAGCAATCAGCCCCAGCATTTT.

The rearrangement joins TRBV28 to TRBJ1-1; the match to TRBD1 covers 12 bases. The CDR3 totals 14 residues. The junction had 5 bases not matched to a gene; V was cut back by 5 bases and J by 7 bases. Germline V CDR1 and CDR2: MDHEN, SYDVKM. The CDR3 is CASSRGTGGDEAFF. The CDR3 coding sequence is TGTGCCAGCAGTCGAGGGACAGGGGGCGATGAAGCTTTCTTT. Variable domain in full (rest from reference TRBV28 and TRBJ1-1): DVKVTQSSRYLVKRTGEKVFLECVQDMDHENMFWYRQDPGLGLRLIYFSYDVKMKEKGDIPEGYSVSREKKERFSLILESASTNQTSMYLCASSRGTGGDEAFFGQGTRLTVV.

The rearrangement links TRBV27 to TRBJ2-7, with a weak D call TRBD1 (5 bases). Trimming removed 2 bases from V and 9 bases from J, with 11 bases in between. Germline values: CDR1 MNHEY, CDR2 SMNVEV (reference sequence). The CDR3 is made up of 12 amino acids. The chain's CDR3 is CASSLTGAGQYF. DNA for the CDR3: TGTGCCAGCAGTTTAACTGGGGCCGGGCAGTACTTC.

V gene TRBV19 combines with J gene TRBJ1-6; 8 bases line up with TRBD1. Germline V gives CDR1 LNHDA, CDR2 SQIVND (reference sequence). V was clipped by 6 bases and J by 7 bases; unmatched bases: 5. The CDR3 is 14 amino acids. The CDR3 region has the DNA TGTGCCAGTAGCCCGGGACAGGTGAATTCACCCCTCCACTTT. This codes for CASSPGQVNSPLHF. The whole variable domain, remainder taken from reference TRBV19 and TRBJ1-6, is DGGITQSPKYLFRKEGQNVTLSCEQNLNHDAMYWYRQDPGQGLRLIYYSQIVNDFQKGDIAEGYSVSREKKESFPLTVTSAQKNPTAFYLCASSPGQVNSPLHFGNGTRLTVT.

The rearrangement joins TRBV2 to TRBJ1-2; D not certain. Germline CDR1 is SNHLY and CDR2 is FYNNEI. This CDR3 region has 14 residues. Trimming removed 1 base from V and 5 bases from J, with 11 bases in between. The CDR3 DNA sequence: TGTGCCAGCAGTGAAGAATCAGGTTTTTATGGCTACACCTTC. It translates to CASSEESGFYGYTF.

V gene TRBV4-1 combines with J gene TRBJ2-7; perhaps TRBD2 as D (6 bases). Per germline, CDR1 MGHRA and CDR2 YSYEKL. The CDR3 totals 19 residues. Trimming stripped 0 bases from V and 2 bases from J, with 23 bases between. In DNA form, the CDR3 reads TGCGCCAGCAGCCAAGAAGGAGGTTTACTAGCTCCTCAAGCCTACGAGCAGTACTTC. As protein: CASSQEGGLLAPQAYEQYF.

The J gene is TRBJ2-7, the V gene TRBV28, with 10 bases lining up with TRBD2. This CDR3 contains 14 residues. Germline V gene sequence: CDR1 MDHEN, CDR2 SYDVKM. V lost 6 bases and J lost 7; bases outside the gene matches: 9. CDR3 amino acids: CASSEAGGPGEQYF. The CDR3 nucleotides are TGTGCCAGCAGCGAAGCGGGAGGGCCAGGGGAGCAGTACTTC.

The chain has TRBV7-8 and TRBJ2-2; 7 nucleotides align to TRBD2. The CDR3 has 15 amino acids. V dropped 5 bases and J dropped 1; count of bases not matched to a gene: 4. Germline CDR1 reads SGHVS; CDR2 reads FQNEAQ. This chain's CDR3 is CASSASSGNTGELFF. CDR3 nucleotide sequence: TGTGCCAGCAGCGCCTCTAGCGGGAACACCGGGGAGCTGTTTTTT.

This clone has a handful of counts. In DNA form, the CDR3 reads TGTGCCAGCAGTTTAATACAGCCAAAAGCTTTCTTT. Its protein product is CASSLIQPKAFF. The V and J genes are TRBV28 and TRBJ1-1; unclear D gene. The CDR3 spans 12 residues. Germline V gene sequence: CDR1 MDHEN, CDR2 SYDVKM. With 2 bases removed from V and 9 bases from J, the gap between germline ends came to 10 bases.

The chain employs TRBV30 and TRBJ1-5; 7 bases line up with TRBD1. Germline CDR1 and CDR2: GTSNPN and SVGIG (reference sequence). CDR3 length: 14 residues. The ends lost 5 bases at V and 0 bases at J; junction bases unmatched: 4. The CDR3 nucleotides are TGTGCCTGGGGGACAGTTAATAGCAATCAGCCCCAGCATTTT. It translates to CAWGTVNSNQPQHF.

The CDR3 DNA reads TGTGCCAGCAGCAAACCGGGACAGTTGAACACTGAAGCTTTCTTT. Translated: CASSKPGQLNTEAFF. The genes are TRBV7-9 and TRBJ1-1; TRBD1 matches at 7 bases. Per germline, CDR1 SEHNR and CDR2 FQNEAQ (reference sequence). J lost 0 bases, V lost 5 bases, and 6 bases had no gene match. The CDR3 has 15 amino acids.

The genes are TRBV7-9 and TRBJ1-2; D call uncertain. CDR3 length: 12 amino acids. The V gene's germline CDR1 is SEHNR and CDR2 FQNEAQ (reference sequence). V was trimmed by 5 bases and J by 8 bases, leaving 12 bases between them. The CDR3 here is CASSPTEGGYTF. The DNA for the CDR3 is TGTGCCAGCAGCCCCACCGAGGGAGGCTACACCTTC. Drawing the rest from reference TRBV7-9 and TRBJ1-2, the complete variable domain is DTGVSQNPRHKITKRGQNVTFRCDPISEHNRLYWYRQTLGQGPEFLTYFQNEAQLEKSRLLSDRFSAERPKGSFSTLEIQRTEQGDSAMYLCASSPTEGGYTFGSGTRLTVV.

The chain is built from TRBV9 and TRBJ2-1; D remains unclear. V was shortened by 0 bases and J by 3 bases, with 13 bases between the two germline ends. The germline V gene encodes CDR1 SGDLS and CDR2 YYNGEE. The CDR3 totals 16 residues. The CDR3 is CASSVGSTRGYNEQFF. The CDR3 coding sequence is TGTGCCAGCAGCGTAGGAAGTACAAGAGGCTACAATGAGCAGTTCTTC.